A selection of T cell receptor beta chains follows, all from one sample in a study of cytomegalovirus exposure and HLA in healthy donors. Method: immunoSEQ multiplex PCR; TCRdb's copy keeps in-frame clones and lacks some. The sample consists of over 150,000 clones, 80% of them appearing once. Sequenced sample: PBMCs. The receptor source for this set is a woman aged 50 to 60 in good health and CMV-seropositive. Each CDR3 is given with its conserved first and last residue. D genes are given only for firm matches. Clone size appears in some rows only: once, few, many, or a class for an expanded clone.

J: TRBJ1-4
V: TRBV28
D: -
size: -
DNA: TGTGCCAGCAGTCCACCCGGGGGGAATCGAGAAAAACTGTTTTTT
CDR3: CASSPPGGNREKLFF

J: TRBJ2-2
V: TRBV28
D: -
size: -
DNA: TGTGCCAGCAGTTCGGGGGAGAACACCGGGGAGCTGTTTTTT
CDR3: CASSSGENTGELFF

J: TRBJ1-1
V: TRBV29-1
D: TRBD1
size: -
DNA: TGCAGCGCAGAGGGACAGACGAACACTGAAGCTTTCTTT
CDR3: CSAEGQTNTEAFF

J: TRBJ2-4
V: TRBV4-3
D: -
size: -
DNA: TGCGCCAGCAGCCAAGATAGGGGAAACATTCAGTACTTC
CDR3: CASSQDRGNIQYF

J: TRBJ2-3
V: TRBV2
D: TRBD2
size: -
DNA: TGTGAGGGACTAGCGGGGGGGATTTTTGGTACGCAGTATTTT
CDR3: CEGLAGGIFGTQYF

J: TRBJ2-7
V: TRBV28
D: -
size: -
DNA: TGTGCCAGCAGCCAATACCGGTCCGAGCAGTACTTC
CDR3: CASSQYRSEQYF

J: TRBJ1-6
V: TRBV19
D: -
size: -
DNA: TGTGCCAGTAAGAACCCAGGGATAAATTCACCCCTCCACTTT
CDR3: CASKNPGINSPLHF

J: TRBJ1-4
V: TRBV7-2
D: TRBD1
size: -
DNA: TGTGCCAGCAGCTTCGCGGGACAGTGGGATGAAAAACTGTTTTTT
CDR3: CASSFAGQWDEKLFF

J: TRBJ2-1
V: TRBV7-3
D: TRBD2
size: once
DNA: TGTGCCAGCAGCCCCGATGGACTAGCGGGAGGAGGCTACAATGAGCAGTTCTTC
CDR3: CASSPDGLAGGGYNEQFF

J: TRBJ2-5
V: TRBV5-6
D: TRBD2
size: -
DNA: TGTGCCAGCAGCTGGGGAGGGTACCAGTACTTC
CDR3: CASSWGGYQYF

J: TRBJ2-5
V: TRBV7-2
D: TRBD2
size: -
DNA: TGTGCCAGCAGCTCAGGGAGCGGGGCGTCAGGAGAGACCCAGTACTTC
CDR3: CASSSGSGASGETQYF

J: TRBJ1-1
V: TRBV9
D: TRBD1
size: -
DNA: TGTGCCAGCAGCGTATCGGGACAGCCTGGGGCTGAAGCTTTCTTT
CDR3: CASSVSGQPGAEAFF

J: TRBJ2-7
V: TRBV20-1
D: -
size: -
DNA: TGCAGAAAAGGGGATAGTTACGAGCAGTACTTC
CDR3: CRKGDSYEQYF

J: TRBJ2-3
V: TRBV15
D: TRBD2
size: -
DNA: TGTGCCACCAAAAAGAGCGGGGCAGATACGCAGTATTTT
CDR3: CATKKSGADTQYF

J: TRBJ1-2
V: TRBV12-2
D: -
size: -
DNA: TGTGCAAGTCGCTTATTGTGGGGGAGGGCTATGCGGTGCTACACCTTC
CDR3: CASRLLWGRAMRCYTF

J: TRBJ2-6
V: TRBV7-2
D: -
size: once
DNA: TGTGCCAGCCGGGTCTCTGGGGCCAACGTCCTGACTTTC
CDR3: CASRVSGANVLTF

J: TRBJ2-7
V: TRBV10-3
D: -
size: -
DNA: TGTGCCATCAGTGACGGTACAGCGGCCGAGCAGTACTTC
CDR3: CAISDGTAAEQYF

J: TRBJ2-5
V: TRBV5-8
D: -
size: -
DNA: TGTGCCAGCAGCTTGGGACCGGGAAGGGATGAGACCCAGTACTTC
CDR3: CASSLGPGRDETQYF

J: TRBJ1-1
V: TRBV18
D: -
size: -
DNA: TGTGCCAGCTCACCTGCCCGGGATGAAGCTTTCTTT
CDR3: CASSPARDEAFF

J: TRBJ2-7
V: TRBV6-5
D: -
size: once
DNA: TGTGCCAGCAGTTACTCCAGGGGCTATACCTACGAGCAGTACTTC
CDR3: CASSYSRGYTYEQYF

J: TRBJ2-2
V: TRBV27
D: -
size: -
DNA: TGTGCCAGCAGTTTTATGTATAACACCGGGGAGCTGTTTTTT
CDR3: CASSFMYNTGELFF

J: TRBJ1-1
V: TRBV15
D: TRBD1
size: -
DNA: TGTGCCACCAGCAGAGACAGAACAGGGGCTGAAGCTTTCTTT
CDR3: CATSRDRTGAEAFF

J: TRBJ2-7
V: TRBV7-2
D: TRBD2
size: -
DNA: TGTGCCAGCAGCTTAGTGGGTAGCGGGACCTGGGAGCAGTACTTC
CDR3: CASSLVGSGTWEQYF

J: TRBJ2-2
V: TRBV7-8
D: -
size: -
DNA: TGTGCCAGCAGCTTAAGGCGGGACGCCTACACCGGGGAGCTGTTTTTT
CDR3: CASSLRRDAYTGELFF

J: TRBJ1-2
V: TRBV7-6
D: TRBD1
size: -
DNA: TGTGCCAGCAGCCGAACAGGGGTCTATGGCTACACCTTC
CDR3: CASSRTGVYGYTF

J: TRBJ1-1
V: TRBV6-1
D: -
size: -
DNA: TGTGCCAGCCCACCGGACTGGTGGGGCACTGAAGCTTTCTTT
CDR3: CASPPDWWGTEAFF

J: TRBJ1-3
V: TRBV15
D: TRBD1
size: -
DNA: TGTGCCACCAGCAGAGGGACAGGCTCTGGAAACACCATATATTTT
CDR3: CATSRGTGSGNTIYF

J: TRBJ2-1
V: TRBV4-2
D: TRBD2
size: -
DNA: TGTGCCAGCAGCCCAGGGACTAGCGGGTATAACAATGAGCAGTTCTTC
CDR3: CASSPGTSGYNNEQFF

J: TRBJ1-4
V: TRBV11-2
D: -
size: -
DNA: TGTGCCAGCAGCCCCCGGGTACCAGAGGAACTGTTTTTT
CDR3: CASSPRVPEELFF

J: TRBJ2-7
V: TRBV11-1
D: TRBD2
size: -
DNA: TGTGCCAGCAGCTTAGCCGCCGGGACTAGCGGGGCCTACGAGCAGTACTTC
CDR3: CASSLAAGTSGAYEQYF

J: TRBJ2-1
V: TRBV19
D: -
size: -
DNA: TGTGCCAGCGCTGCTTGGAGCTCCTACAATGAGCAGTTCTTC
CDR3: CASAAWSSYNEQFF

J: TRBJ2-7
V: TRBV14
D: -
size: -
DNA: TGTGCCAGCAGCTCACTCTACGAGCAGTACTTC
CDR3: CASSSLYEQYF

J: TRBJ1-3
V: TRBV6-5
D: TRBD1
size: -
DNA: TGTGCCAGCAGTTACTCACGGACAGGAACTGGAAACACCATATATTTT
CDR3: CASSYSRTGTGNTIYF

J: TRBJ2-1
V: TRBV11-3
D: -
size: -
DNA: TGTGCCAGCAGCCCCCGCGCTAGTTCTGGGAATGAGCAGTTCTTC
CDR3: CASSPRASSGNEQFF

J: TRBJ1-1
V: TRBV7-2
D: -
size: -
DNA: TGTGCCAGCAGCCCCAGGATGAACACTGAAGCTTTCTTT
CDR3: CASSPRMNTEAFF

J: TRBJ2-3
V: TRBV9
D: TRBD2
size: -
DNA: TGTGCCAGCAGCCCCAGACTAGCGGGAGGGATAAGGGATACGCAGTATTTT
CDR3: CASSPRLAGGIRDTQYF

J: TRBJ1-6
V: TRBV7-6
D: -
size: -
DNA: TGTGCCAGGGCAGTCGGGTCACCCCTCCACTTT
CDR3: CARAVGSPLHF

J: TRBJ1-6
V: TRBV9
D: -
size: -
DNA: TGTGCCAGCAGCCCCGGAGACTCACCCCTCCACTTT
CDR3: CASSPGDSPLHF

J: TRBJ1-4
V: TRBV28
D: -
size: -
DNA: TGTGCCAGCAGGGAGGGGCCAACTAATGAAAAACTGTTTTTT
CDR3: CASREGPTNEKLFF

J: TRBJ2-1
V: TRBV9
D: -
size: -
DNA: TGTGCCAGCAGCGTGGAGGGGGCGGGCTACAATGAGCAGTTCTTC
CDR3: CASSVEGAGYNEQFF

J: TRBJ2-5
V: TRBV6-5
D: -
size: once
DNA: TGTGCCAGCAGTTACTCATTGGAGGGTTGGGAGACCCAGTACTTC
CDR3: CASSYSLEGWETQYF

J: TRBJ2-5
V: TRBV7-8
D: -
size: -
DNA: TGTGCCAGCAGCTCAGGGTTGGGCACTCAAGAGACCCAGTACTTC
CDR3: CASSSGLGTQETQYF

J: TRBJ2-3
V: TRBV2
D: -
size: -
DNA: TGTGCCAGCAGTCGGACACACCAGGGAGATACGCAGTATTTT
CDR3: CASSRTHQGDTQYF

J: TRBJ2-5
V: TRBV9
D: -
size: -
DNA: TGTGCCAGCAGCGCAAGTGGGGGACTGGGGGAGACCCAGTACTTC
CDR3: CASSASGGLGETQYF